The rows below give T cell receptor beta chains drawn from one sample of a study of cytomegalovirus exposure and HLA in healthy donors. TCRdb's table, derived via immunoSEQ multiplex PCR, lists solely in-frame clones and lacks some. The data show more than 85,000 clones, about 80% seen once. Sequences were obtained from PBMCs. These receptors originate from a woman in her sixties or seventies in good health and CMV-seropositive. CDR3s include the opening cysteine and the closing phenylalanine or tryptophan. Each record gives: V gene, clone size, D gene, J gene, CDR3 protein, CDR3 DNA. D genes are given only for firm matches. Not every row has a clone size; where given, it reads once, few, many or a size class.

TRBV5-1	.	.	TRBJ2-5	CASSLAGTWQETQYF	TGCGCCAGCAGCTTGGCCGGGACATGGCAAGAGACCCAGTACTTC
TRBV2	.	.	TRBJ2-7	CASSEAGLILYEQYF	TGTGCCAGCAGTGAAGCGGGACTGATTCTCTACGAGCAGTACTTC
TRBV7-2	few	.	TRBJ1-3	CASSSLQGSGNTIYF	TGTGCCAGCAGCTCACTACAGGGTTCTGGAAACACCATATATTTT
TRBV30	.	TRBD2	TRBJ2-1	CAWSGVAGEKGYNEQFF	TGTGCCTGGAGTGGGGTAGCGGGAGAAAAGGGTTACAATGAGCAGTTCTTC
TRBV19	.	.	TRBJ1-2	CASSPPGVNGYTF	TGTGCCAGTAGCCCTCCGGGGGTTAATGGCTACACCTTC
TRBV9	.	TRBD2	TRBJ2-1	CASSPQLAGGHPQQFF	TGTGCCAGCAGCCCACAACTAGCGGGAGGGCACCCTCAGCAGTTCTTC
TRBV9	few	.	TRBJ1-1	CASSVSGTMGSEAFF	TGTGCCAGCAGCGTATCGGGAACCATGGGTTCTGAAGCTTTCTTT
TRBV9	.	TRBD2	TRBJ2-1	CASSVLLAANEQFF	TGTGCCAGCAGCGTATTACTAGCGGCCAATGAGCAGTTCTTC
TRBV9	.	.	TRBJ2-7	CASSTADSSYEQYF	TGTGCCAGCAGCACCGCGGACAGCTCCTACGAGCAGTACTTC
TRBV7-9	.	TRBD1	TRBJ2-3	CASSRPRDSSTDTQYF	TGTGCCAGCAGCCGCCCCCGGGACAGTAGCACAGATACGCAGTATTTT
TRBV23-1	.	TRBD1	TRBJ1-5	CASSQSGNRQGFQPQHF	TGCGCCAGCAGTCAATCGGGGAATAGACAGGGTTTTCAGCCCCAGCATTTT
TRBV6-5	.	TRBD1	TRBJ1-1	CASSWQQGGNTEAFF	TGTGCCAGCAGTTGGCAACAGGGGGGGAACACTGAAGCTTTCTTT
TRBV5-1	few	TRBD1	TRBJ2-7	CASSQGQGNYEQYF	TGCGCCAGCAGCCAAGGACAGGGCAACTACGAGCAGTACTTC
TRBV6-1	.	.	TRBJ1-2	CASTTEAAYSGYTF	TGTGCCAGCACCACCGAGGCGGCGTATTCTGGCTACACCTTC
TRBV29-1	once	.	TRBJ2-1	CSVDGWLAGRPGNEQFF	TGCAGCGTTGACGGGTGGTTGGCGGGACGCCCGGGCAATGAGCAGTTCTTC
TRBV5-1	.	.	TRBJ2-2	CASRTGPREELFF	TGCGCCAGCAGAACGGGTCCCCGGGAGGAGCTGTTTTTT
TRBV19	once	TRBD2	TRBJ2-3	CASTLDGGLAGGDTQYF	TGTGCCAGTACCTTGGACGGCGGACTAGCGGGAGGAGATACGCAGTATTTT
TRBV19	once	.	TRBJ2-1	CAGCLQGSYNEQFF	TGTGCCGGATGTCTTCAGGGTTCCTACAATGAGCAGTTCTTC
TRBV7-3	many	TRBD2	TRBJ2-1	CASSLSGGGLYNEQFF	TGTGCCAGCAGCTTAAGTGGCGGGGGTCTGTACAATGAGCAGTTCTTC
TRBV7-8	few	.	TRBJ1-5	CASSLVLWGRPQPQHF	TGTGCCAGCAGCTTAGTTCTTTGGGGCAGGCCTCAGCCCCAGCATTTT